This T cell receptor (beta chain) was observed in a study of OX40 agonist ivuxolimab in advanced cancers. On the study more broadly: Given to patients was ivuxolimab, an agonistic anti-OX40 (CD134) antibody. Three individuals attained partial responses, comprising one hepatocellular carcinoma case and two cutaneous melanoma cases.

Autoimmune disease history or systemic immunosuppression disqualified patients. Study-wide points: People who partly responded at 0.1-3.0 mg/kg had some of the least clonal expansion seen.

As concerns this clone: Its antigen is unidentified.

The CDR3 consists of 15 residues. V was clipped by 6 bases and J by 5 bases; unmatched bases: 7. CDR1 and CDR2 from the germline V gene are SNHLY and FYNNEI. TCRdb's copy holds only in-frame clones and misses some; the assay was immunoSEQ multiplex PCR. In the table there are over 85,000 clones, roughly 88% of which are singletons. J is TRBJ2-5 and V is TRBV2; TRBD2 agrees at 12 bases. This sequence originates from an adult with an advanced solid tumor such as melanoma, head and neck, liver or kidney cancer. The sample in question was CD4+ or CD8+ T cells sorted from blood, obtained in a trial of the OX40 agonist ivuxolimab. DNA for the CDR3: TGTGCCAGCAGGAAACTAGCGGGGGGCGGGGAGACCCAGTACTTC. Translated, it gives CASRKLAGGGETQYF.